The T cell receptor (beta chain) described here comes from a study of blood T cell repertoires in COVID-19. In the study overall: COVID-19 samples collected from the United States, Italy and Spain covered acute and convalescent phases. Sources were T cells, B-cell-depleted T cells, or PBMCs; the material itself was cDNA or gDNA.

This clone is a singleton in its sample. The authors' processing: Amplification of reference gene primers was used by the study to estimate nucleated cell counts. Sequenced by immunoSEQ multiplex PCR; TCRdb stores in-frame clones only, minus some. The V and J calls and the clone size are those of that table, but D and trimming were determined from the DNA. The sample holds approximately 65,000 clones; around nine tenths are singletons and the top ten take just over 5%. The sequence came from a woman in her late teens or twenties with acute or convalescent COVID-19. Input material: peripheral blood.

The chain's CDR3 is CASSPGKRRLAEFF. The CDR3 bases are TGTGCCAGCAGCCCCGGGAAGAGACGGCTGGCGGAGTTCTTC. The chain couples TRBV27 to TRBJ2-1, with TRBD2 as a possible D gene (5 bases). In germline, CDR1 is MNHEY, CDR2 SMNVEV (reference sequence). This CDR3 is 14 amino acids long. V gave up 6 bases and J gave up 14 bases, with 23 bases separating them.